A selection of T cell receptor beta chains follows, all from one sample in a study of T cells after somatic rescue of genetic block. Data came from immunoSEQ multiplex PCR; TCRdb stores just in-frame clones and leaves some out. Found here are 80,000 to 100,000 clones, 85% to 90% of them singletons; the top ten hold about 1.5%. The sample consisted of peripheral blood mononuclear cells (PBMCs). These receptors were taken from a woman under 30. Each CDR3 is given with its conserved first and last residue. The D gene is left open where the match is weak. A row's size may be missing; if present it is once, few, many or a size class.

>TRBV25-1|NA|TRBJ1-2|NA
CASSENRGLYGYTF
TGTGCCAGCAGTGAAAATCGGGGCCTCTATGGCTACACCTTC
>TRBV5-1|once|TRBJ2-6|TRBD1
CASSSTGISGANVLTF
TGCGCCAGCAGCTCGACAGGGATAAGTGGGGCCAACGTCCTGACTTTC
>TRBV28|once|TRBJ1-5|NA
CASSLAQGPYQPQHF
TGTGCCAGCAGTTTAGCCCAGGGGCCCTATCAGCCCCAGCATTTT
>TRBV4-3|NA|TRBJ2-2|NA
CASSQDLREQNTGELFF
TGCGCCAGCAGCCAAGATCTGAGGGAACAGAACACCGGGGAGCTGTTTTTT
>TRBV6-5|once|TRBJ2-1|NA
CASSSTGEQFF
TGTGCCAGCAGTTCCACAGGGGAGCAGTTCTTC
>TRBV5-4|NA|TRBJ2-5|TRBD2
CASTPEGAGAFGQETQYF
TGTGCCAGCACCCCAGAGGGCGCGGGAGCTTTTGGCCAAGAGACCCAGTACTTC
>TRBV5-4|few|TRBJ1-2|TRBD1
CASSLVDREGDGYTF
TGTGCCAGCAGCTTGGTAGACAGGGAGGGTGATGGCTACACCTTC
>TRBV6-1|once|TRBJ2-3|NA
CASSDQAPGAGGDTQYF
TGTGCCAGCAGTGATCAGGCCCCGGGAGCTGGGGGAGATACGCAGTATTTT
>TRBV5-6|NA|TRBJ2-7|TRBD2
CASSSAREGAYEQYF
TGTGCCAGCAGCTCGGCGCGGGAGGGTGCCTACGAGCAGTACTTC
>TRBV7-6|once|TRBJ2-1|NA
CASSLEANEQFF
TGTGCCAGCAGCTTAGAGGCAAATGAGCAGTTCTTC
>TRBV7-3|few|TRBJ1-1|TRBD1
CASSLSGTGEAFF
TGTGCCAGCAGCTTATCCGGGACAGGTGAAGCTTTCTTT
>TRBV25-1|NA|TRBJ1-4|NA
CASRGEARGEKLFF
TGTGCCAGCAGGGGCGAGGCCCGAGGGGAAAAACTGTTTTTT
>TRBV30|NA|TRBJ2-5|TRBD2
CAWSAGRLAGRQYQETQYF
TGTGCCTGGAGTGCTGGAAGACTAGCGGGGCGACAGTACCAAGAGACCCAGTACTTC
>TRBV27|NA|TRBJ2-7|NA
CASSLRQGYYEQYF
TGTGCCAGCAGTTTAAGGCAGGGATACTACGAGCAGTACTTC
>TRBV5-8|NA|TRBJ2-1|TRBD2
CASSETSGRALEQFF
TGTGCCAGCAGCGAAACTAGCGGGAGGGCCTTAGAGCAGTTCTTC
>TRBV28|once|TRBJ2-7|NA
CASSLVISGRRLSYEQYF
TGTGCCAGCAGTTTAGTCATTTCGGGACGGAGGCTTTCCTACGAGCAGTACTTC
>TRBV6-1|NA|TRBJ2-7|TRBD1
CASSALQGVSYEQYF
TGTGCCAGCAGTGCCCTACAGGGGGTATCCTACGAGCAGTACTTC
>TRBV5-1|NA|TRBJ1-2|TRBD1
CASSRDRGLGGYTF
TGCGCCAGCAGCAGGGACAGGGGGCTCGGCGGCTACACCTTC
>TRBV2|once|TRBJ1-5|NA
CASSRQGAGDQPQHF
TGTGCCAGCAGTCGTCAGGGTGCTGGGGATCAGCCCCAGCATTTT
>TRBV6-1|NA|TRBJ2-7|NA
CASSVGAGASYEQYF
TGTGCCAGCAGCGTGGGTGCAGGGGCTTCCTACGAGCAGTACTTC
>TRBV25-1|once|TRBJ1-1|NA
CASSHLNKGKAFF
TGTGCCAGCAGCCACCTAAATAAGGGGAAGGCTTTCTTT
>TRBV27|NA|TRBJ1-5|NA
CASSCNQPQHF
TGTGCCAGCAGTTGCAATCAGCCCCAGCATTTT
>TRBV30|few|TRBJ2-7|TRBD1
CAWWGQGMGEQYF
TGTGCCTGGTGGGGACAGGGAATGGGGGAGCAGTACTTC
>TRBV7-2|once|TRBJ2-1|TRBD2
CASSLSAGAQNEQFF
TGTGCCAGCAGCTTATCAGCGGGAGCGCAGAATGAGCAGTTCTTC
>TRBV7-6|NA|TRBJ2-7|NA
CASSAQEDEQYF
TGTGCCAGCAGCGCACAGGAGGACGAGCAGTACTTC
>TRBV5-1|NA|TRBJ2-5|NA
CASSFQGETQYF
TGCGCCAGCAGCTTCCAGGGTGAGACCCAGTACTTC
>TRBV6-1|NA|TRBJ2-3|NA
CASSERVAANTDTQYF
TGTGCCAGCAGTGAAAGGGTAGCGGCAAACACAGATACGCAGTATTTT
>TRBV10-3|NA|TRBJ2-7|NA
CAISLTSSYEQYF
TGTGCCATCAGTCTAACGTCTTCGTACGAGCAGTACTTC
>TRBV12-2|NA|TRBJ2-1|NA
CASRLDCGGRDHEQFF
TGTGCAAGTCGCTTAGATTGCGGCGGGAGGGACCATGAGCAGTTCTTC
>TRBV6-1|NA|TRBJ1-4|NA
CASSVTDRTVGEKLFF
TGTGCCAGCAGTGTGACAGATCGGACCGTAGGCGAAAAACTGTTTTTT
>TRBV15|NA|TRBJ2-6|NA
CATSPGGGIGANVLTF
TGTGCCACCAGCCCCGGGGGTGGAATTGGGGCCAACGTCCTGACTTTC
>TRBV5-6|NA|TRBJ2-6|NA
CASSPGTSGANVLTF
TGTGCCAGCAGCCCTGGAACATCTGGGGCCAACGTCCTGACTTTC
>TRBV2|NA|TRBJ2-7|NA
CASSALRVAYEQYF
TGTGCCAGCAGTGCTTTGCGGGTAGCCTACGAGCAGTACTTC
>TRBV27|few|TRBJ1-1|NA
CASSSGMNTEAFF
TGTGCCAGCAGTTCCGGCATGAACACTGAAGCTTTCTTT
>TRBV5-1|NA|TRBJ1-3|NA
CASSFQPGATGNTIYF
TGCGCCAGCAGCTTTCAGCCGGGCGCGACTGGAAACACCATATATTTT